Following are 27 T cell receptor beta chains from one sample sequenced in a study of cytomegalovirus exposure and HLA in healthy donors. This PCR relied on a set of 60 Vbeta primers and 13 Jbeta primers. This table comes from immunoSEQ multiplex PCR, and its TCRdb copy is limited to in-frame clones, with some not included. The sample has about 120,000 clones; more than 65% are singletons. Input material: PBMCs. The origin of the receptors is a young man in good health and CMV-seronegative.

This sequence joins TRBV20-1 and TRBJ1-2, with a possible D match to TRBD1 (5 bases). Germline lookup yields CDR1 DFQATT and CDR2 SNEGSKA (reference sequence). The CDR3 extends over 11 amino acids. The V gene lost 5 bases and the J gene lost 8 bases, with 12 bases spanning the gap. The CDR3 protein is CSAGATWGYTF. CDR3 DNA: TGCAGTGCTGGGGCTACCTGGGGCTACACCTTC.

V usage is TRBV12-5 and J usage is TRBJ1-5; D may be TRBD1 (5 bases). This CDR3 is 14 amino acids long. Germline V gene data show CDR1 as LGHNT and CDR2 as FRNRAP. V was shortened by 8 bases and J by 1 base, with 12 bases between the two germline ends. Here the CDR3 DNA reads TGTGCTAGTAACGGGGGGTCGAGCAATCAGCCCCAGCATTTT. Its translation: CASNGGSSNQPQHF.

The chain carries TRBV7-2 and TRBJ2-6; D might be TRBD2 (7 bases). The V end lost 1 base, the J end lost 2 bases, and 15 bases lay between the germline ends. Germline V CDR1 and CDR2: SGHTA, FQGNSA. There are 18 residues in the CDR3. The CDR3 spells CASSLVGGRTAGANVLTF. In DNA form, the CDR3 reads TGTGCCAGCAGCTTAGTCGGGGGGCGGACTGCTGGGGCCAACGTCCTGACTTTC.

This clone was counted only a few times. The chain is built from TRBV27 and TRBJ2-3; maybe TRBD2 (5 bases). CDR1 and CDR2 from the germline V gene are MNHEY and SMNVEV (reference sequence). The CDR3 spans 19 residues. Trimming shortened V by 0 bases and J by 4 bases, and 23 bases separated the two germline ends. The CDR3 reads CASSLSPGKVLPRSDTQYF. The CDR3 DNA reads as TGTGCCAGCAGTTTATCGCCCGGGAAGGTCCTCCCCCGCTCAGATACGCAGTATTTT.

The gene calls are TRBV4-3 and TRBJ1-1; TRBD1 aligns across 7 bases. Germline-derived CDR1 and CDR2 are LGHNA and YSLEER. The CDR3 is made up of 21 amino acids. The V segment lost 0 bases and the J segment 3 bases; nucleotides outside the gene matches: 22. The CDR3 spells CASSQDSGGGSSPRGYTEAFF. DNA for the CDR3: TGCGCCAGCAGCCAAGACTCCGGAGGGGGCAGCTCCCCGAGGGGTTACACTGAAGCTTTCTTT.

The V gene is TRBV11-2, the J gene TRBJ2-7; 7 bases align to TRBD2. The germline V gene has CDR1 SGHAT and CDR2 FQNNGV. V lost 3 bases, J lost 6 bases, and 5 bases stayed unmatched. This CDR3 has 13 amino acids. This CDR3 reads CASSLGTGGEQYF. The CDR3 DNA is TGTGCCAGCAGCTTGGGGACGGGGGGCGAGCAGTACTTC.

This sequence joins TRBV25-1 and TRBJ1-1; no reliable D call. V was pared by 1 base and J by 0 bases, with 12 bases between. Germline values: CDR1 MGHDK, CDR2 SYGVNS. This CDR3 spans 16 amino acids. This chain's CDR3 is CASSEWEDPMNTEAFF. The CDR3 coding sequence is TGTGCCAGCAGTGAATGGGAGGACCCGATGAACACTGAAGCTTTCTTT.

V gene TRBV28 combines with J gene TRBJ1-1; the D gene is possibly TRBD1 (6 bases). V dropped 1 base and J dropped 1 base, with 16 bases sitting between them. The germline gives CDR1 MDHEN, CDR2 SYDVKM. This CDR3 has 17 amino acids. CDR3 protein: CASSLSSIGTKNTEAFF. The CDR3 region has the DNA TGTGCCAGCAGTTTATCCTCAATCGGGACAAAGAACACTGAAGCTTTCTTT.

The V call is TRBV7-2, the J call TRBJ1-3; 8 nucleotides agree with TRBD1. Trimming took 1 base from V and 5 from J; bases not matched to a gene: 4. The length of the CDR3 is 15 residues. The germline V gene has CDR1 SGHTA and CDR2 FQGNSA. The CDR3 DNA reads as TGTGCCAGCAGCTTAGACGGACAGGGAAGAAACACCATATATTTT. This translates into CASSLDGQGRNTIYF.

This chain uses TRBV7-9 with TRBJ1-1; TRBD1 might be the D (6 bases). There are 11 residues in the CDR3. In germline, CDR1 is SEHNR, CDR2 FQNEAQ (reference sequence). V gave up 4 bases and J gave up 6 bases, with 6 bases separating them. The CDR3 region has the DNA TGTGCCAGCAGCTCAGGGGCTGAAGCTTTCTTT. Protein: CASSSGAEAFF.

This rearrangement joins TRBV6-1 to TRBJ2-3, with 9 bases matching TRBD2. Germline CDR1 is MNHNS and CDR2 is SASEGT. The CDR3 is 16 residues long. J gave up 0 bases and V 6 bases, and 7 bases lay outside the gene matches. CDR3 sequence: CASSETSGQSTDTQYF. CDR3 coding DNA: TGTGCCAGCAGCGAAACTAGCGGGCAGAGCACAGATACGCAGTATTTT.

The CDR3 region is CASSQAGEDYGYTF. CDR3 DNA: TGTGCCAGCAGCCAAGCAGGGGAAGACTATGGCTACACCTTC. The genes are TRBV4-2 and TRBJ1-2, with a possible D match to TRBD1 (6 bases). The CDR3 has 14 residues. Trimming took off 1 base at V and 3 bases at J, with 9 bases between the two ends. Germline V gene sequence: CDR1 LGHNA, CDR2 YNFKEQ.

CDR3 sequence: CASSLSFGYRGDEQYF. CDR3 nucleotides: TGTGCCAGCAGCCTGAGCTTCGGGTACAGGGGTGACGAGCAGTACTTC. This rearrangement joins TRBV14 to TRBJ2-7, with 7 bases lining up with TRBD1. Looked up from germline, CDR1 is SGHDN and CDR2 is FVKESK. The V segment lost 4 bases and the J segment 5 bases; nucleotides outside the gene matches: 14. This CDR3 is 16 amino acids long.

CDR3 DNA sequence: TGTGCCAGCAGATACCCGGGGACAGGGGGCAATGAGCAGTTCTTC. Translation gives CASRYPGTGGNEQFF. V usage is TRBV25-1 and J usage is TRBJ2-1; 11 positions agree with TRBD1. V shed 6 bases and J 6 bases; nucleotides not matched to a gene: 7. The CDR3 has 15 residues. From germline, CDR1 is MGHDK and CDR2 SYGVNS.

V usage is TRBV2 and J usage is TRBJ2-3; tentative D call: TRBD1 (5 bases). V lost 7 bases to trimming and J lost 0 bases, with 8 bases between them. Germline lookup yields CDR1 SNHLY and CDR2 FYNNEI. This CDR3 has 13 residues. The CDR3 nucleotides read TGTGCCAGCACAGGGTGGAGCACAGATACGCAGTATTTT. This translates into CASTGWSTDTQYF.

Written as DNA, the CDR3 is TGTGCCAGCAGCTCGGACACCTTCACCGAGCAGTACTTC. It encodes CASSSDTFTEQYF. This chain connects TRBV5-4 to TRBJ2-5; TRBD1 is a possible D gene (5 bases). The DNA matches TRBJ2-7 better at its end, which makes the J call doubtful. The germline gives CDR1 SGHNT, CDR2 YYREEE (reference sequence). The CDR3 length is 13 residues.

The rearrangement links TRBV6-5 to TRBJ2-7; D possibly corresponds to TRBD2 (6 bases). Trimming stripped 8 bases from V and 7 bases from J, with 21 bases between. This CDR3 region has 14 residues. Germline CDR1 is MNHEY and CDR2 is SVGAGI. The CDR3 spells CASRFGSGSGEQYF. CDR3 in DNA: TGTGCCAGCCGTTTCGGGAGCGGCTCGGGGGAGCAGTACTTC.

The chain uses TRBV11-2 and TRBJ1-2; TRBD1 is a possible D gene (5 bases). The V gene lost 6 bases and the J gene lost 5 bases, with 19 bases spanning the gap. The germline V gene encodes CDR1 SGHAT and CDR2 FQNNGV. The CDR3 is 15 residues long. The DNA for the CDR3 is TGTGCCAGCAGTTTTAGGGGCAGGGAGGGGTATGGCTACACCTTC. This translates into CASSFRGREGYGYTF.

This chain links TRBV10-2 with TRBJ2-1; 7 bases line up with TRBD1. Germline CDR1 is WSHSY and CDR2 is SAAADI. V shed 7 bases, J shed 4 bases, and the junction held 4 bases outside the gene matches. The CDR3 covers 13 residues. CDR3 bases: TGCGCCAGCACGGGACAGCTATACAATGAGCAGTTCTTC. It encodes CASTGQLYNEQFF.

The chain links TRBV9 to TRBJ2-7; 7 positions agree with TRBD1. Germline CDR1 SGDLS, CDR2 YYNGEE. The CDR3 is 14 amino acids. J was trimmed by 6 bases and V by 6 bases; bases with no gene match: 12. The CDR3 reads CASTPGTEDPEQYF. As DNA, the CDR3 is TGTGCCAGCACCCCGGGGACAGAAGACCCCGAGCAGTACTTC.

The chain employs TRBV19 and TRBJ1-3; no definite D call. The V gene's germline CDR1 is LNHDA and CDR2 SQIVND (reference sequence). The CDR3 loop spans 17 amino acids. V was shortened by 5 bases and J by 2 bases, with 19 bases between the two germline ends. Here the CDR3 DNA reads TGTGCCAGTAGTCACCCCCGGCGGGGAAATACTGGAAACACCATATATTTT. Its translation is CASSHPRRGNTGNTIYF.

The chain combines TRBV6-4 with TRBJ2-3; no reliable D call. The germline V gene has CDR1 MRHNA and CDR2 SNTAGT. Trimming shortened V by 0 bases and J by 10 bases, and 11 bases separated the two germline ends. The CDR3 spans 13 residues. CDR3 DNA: TGTGCCAGCAGTGACTCGCACTTCTCCGCGCAGTATTTT. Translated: CASSDSHFSAQYF.

The CDR3 nucleotides read TGCGCCAGCAGCTTAGGACAGGATCAGCCCCAGCATTTT. Encoded protein: CASSLGQDQPQHF. The chain has TRBV5-1 and TRBJ1-5; 7 nucleotides match TRBD1. Germline lookup yields CDR1 SGHRS and CDR2 YFSETQ. The trim removed 2 bases at V and 5 bases at J, leaving 1 base unmatched. CDR3 length equals 13 residues. The entire variable domain, with the rest obtained from reference TRBV5-1 and TRBJ1-5, is as follows: KAGVTQTPRYLIKTRGQQVTLSCSPISGHRSVSWYQQTPGQGLQFLFEYFSETQRNKGNFPGRFSGRQFSNSRSEMNVSTLELGDSALYLCASSLGQDQPQHFGDGTRLSIL.

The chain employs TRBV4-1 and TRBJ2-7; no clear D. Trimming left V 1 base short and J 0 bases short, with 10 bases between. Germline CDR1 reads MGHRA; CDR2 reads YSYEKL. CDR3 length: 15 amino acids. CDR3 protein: CASSQVFRSSYEQYF. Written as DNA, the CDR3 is TGCGCCAGCAGCCAAGTGTTCCGGAGCTCCTACGAGCAGTACTTC.

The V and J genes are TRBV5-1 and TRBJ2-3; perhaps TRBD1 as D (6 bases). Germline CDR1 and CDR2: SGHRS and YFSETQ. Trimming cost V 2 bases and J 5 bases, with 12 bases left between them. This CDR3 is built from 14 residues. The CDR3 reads CASSFTGSGDTQYF. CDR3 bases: TGCGCCAGCAGCTTTACAGGGTCGGGAGATACGCAGTATTTT.

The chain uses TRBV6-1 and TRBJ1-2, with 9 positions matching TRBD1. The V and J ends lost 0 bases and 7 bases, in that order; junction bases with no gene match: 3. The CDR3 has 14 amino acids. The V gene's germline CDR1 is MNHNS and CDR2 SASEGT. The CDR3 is CASSEAGQGGGYTF. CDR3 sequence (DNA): TGTGCCAGCAGTGAAGCGGGACAGGGCGGTGGCTACACCTTC.

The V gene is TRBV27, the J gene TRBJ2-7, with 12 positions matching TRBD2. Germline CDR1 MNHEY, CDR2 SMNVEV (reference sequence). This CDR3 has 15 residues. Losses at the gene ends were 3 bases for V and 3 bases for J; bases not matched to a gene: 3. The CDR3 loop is CASSLGLAGDYEQYF. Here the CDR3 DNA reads TGTGCCAGCAGTTTGGGACTAGCGGGTGACTACGAGCAGTACTTC.